A single sample gave rise to the 32 T cell receptor beta chains below, sequenced in a study of blood T cell repertoires in COVID-19. The repertoire was sequenced with immunoSEQ multiplex PCR; TCRdb's copy has only in-frame clones and lacks some. The sample holds around 70,000 clones; 87% are singletons and the top ten take 5.5% to 8%. The sequencing input was peripheral blood. The receptors here all came from a man aged 50-60 years with active COVID-19.

V is TRBV12-3 or TRBV12-4 and J is TRBJ2-1; 7 bases line up with TRBD2. Trimming cost V 5 bases and J 15 bases; bases outside gene matches: 10. This CDR3 has 12 residues. The CDR3 is CASSRLAVKRFF. The DNA of the CDR3 is TGTGCCAGCAGTCGGCTAGCGGTTAAGAGGTTCTTC.

The genes are TRBV19 and TRBJ1-1, with a weak D call TRBD1 (5 bases). The CDR3 extends over 13 amino acids. The V end was cut by 2 bases, the J end by 5 bases, with 9 bases between. Germline V gene lookup returns CDR1 LNHDA and CDR2 SQIVND (reference sequence). The CDR3 reads CASSIQGGTEAFF. In nucleotides, the CDR3 is TGTGCCAGTAGTATACAGGGTGGGACTGAAGCTTTCTTT.

J is TRBJ2-5 and V is TRBV7-2; 8 bases match TRBD2. This CDR3 comprises 16 residues. V was clipped by 1 base and J by 4 bases; unmatched bases: 8. Germline CDR1 reads SGHTA; CDR2 reads FQGNSA. Written as DNA, the CDR3 is TGTGCCAGCAGCTTAGGGGTAGCGGGGATCGGAGAGACCCAGTACTTC. It translates to CASSLGVAGIGETQYF.

This rearrangement joins TRBV4-3 to TRBJ2-1, with a weak D call TRBD2 (6 bases). This CDR3 contains 14 residues. V lost 4 bases to trimming and J lost 9 bases, with 16 bases between them. Per the germline V gene, CDR1 is LGHNA and CDR2 is YSLEER. The CDR3 DNA reads as TGCGCCAGCAGCCCTGGTCGGGGGTACGTTGAGCAGTTCTTC. It codes for CASSPGRGYVEQFF.

The gene calls are TRBV6-5 and TRBJ1-1; 8 bases are a match to TRBD1. CDR3 length equals 14 residues. Germline V gene sequence: CDR1 MNHEY, CDR2 SVGAGI. Trimming at V came to 6 bases and at J to 3 bases, leaving 6 bases not matched to a gene. The CDR3 nucleotides read TGTGCCAGCAGCGGACAGGGACGGGACACTGAAGCTTTCTTT. Translated: CASSGQGRDTEAFF.

This clone has only one observation. This chain connects TRBV12-3 or TRBV12-4 to TRBJ1-1, with D hard to call. The CDR3 loop spans 11 amino acids. V was cut by 6 bases and J by 6 bases, with 8 bases left in between. The CDR3 spells CASRPRAEAFF. The CDR3 DNA sequence: TGTGCCAGCAGACCCCGGGCTGAAGCTTTCTTT.

This chain uses TRBV19 with TRBJ1-5; D gene unclear. V was shortened by 4 bases and J by 7 bases, with 14 bases between the two germline ends. The CDR3 covers 14 residues. Per germline, CDR1 LNHDA and CDR2 SQIVND (reference sequence). The CDR3 is CASSRSIAGQPQHF. The CDR3 DNA reads TGTGCCAGTAGTAGGAGTATAGCCGGGCAGCCCCAGCATTTT.

CDR3: CASRDRDRYDEQYF. The DNA for the CDR3 is TGTGCCAGCAGAGACCGGGACAGGTACGACGAGCAGTACTTC. The rearrangement uses TRBV6-6 and TRBJ2-7, with TRBD1 matching 8 bases. CDR3 size: 14 residues. Trimming at V came to 6 bases and at J to 5 bases, leaving 9 bases not matched to a gene. CDR1 MNHNY and CDR2 SVGAGI come from the germline V gene (reference sequence).

This clone was counted many times. The chain couples TRBV5-1 to TRBJ1-3; D unresolved. Germline V gives CDR1 SGHRS, CDR2 YFSETQ. The CDR3 sequence is 14 residues long. V lost 1 base and J 3 bases, leaving 8 bases between the germline ends. CDR3 amino acids: CASSLREGGNTIYF. The CDR3 nucleotides are TGCGCCAGCAGCTTGCGAGAGGGTGGAAACACCATATATTTT. The whole variable domain, filled in from reference TRBV5-1 and TRBJ1-3, reads KAGVTQTPRYLIKTRGQQVTLSCSPISGHRSVSWYQQTPGQGLQFLFEYFSETQRNKGNFPGRFSGRQFSNSRSEMNVSTLELGDSALYLCASSLREGGNTIYFGEGSWLTVV.

The chain joins TRBV6-5 to TRBJ1-6; possible D gene TRBD1, 5 bases. Trimming stripped 0 bases from V and 9 bases from J, with 12 bases between. Germline V lookup: CDR1 MNHEY, CDR2 SVGAGI. The CDR3 extends over 15 amino acids. CDR3 protein: CASSYSIGTSSPLHF. As DNA, the CDR3 is TGTGCCAGCAGTTACTCGATCGGGACTAGTTCACCCCTCCACTTT.

The J gene is TRBJ2-5, the V gene TRBV18; TRBD2 matches at 16 bases. V gave up 0 bases and J gave up 2 bases; unmatched junction bases: 0. This CDR3 has 17 residues. Germline V lookup: CDR1 KGHSH, CDR2 LQKENI. The CDR3 sequence is CASSPPGLAGGQETQYF. The CDR3 DNA reads as TGTGCCAGCTCACCACCGGGACTAGCGGGAGGGCAAGAGACCCAGTACTTC.

This chain uses TRBV28 with TRBJ2-5; TRBD1 matches 9 bases. The trim removed 4 bases at V and 5 bases at J, leaving 11 bases unmatched. Germline CDR1 MDHEN, CDR2 SYDVKM. The CDR3 sequence is 16 residues long. In DNA form, the CDR3 reads TGTGCCAGCAGTTCCATGAGACAGGGGGTTGGGGAGACCCAGTACTTC. This encodes CASSSMRQGVGETQYF.

V is TRBV14 and J is TRBJ2-3, with D perhaps matching TRBD2 (5 bases). Deletions cut 5 bases from V and 0 bases from J, with 9 bases between. CDR1 SGHDN and CDR2 FVKESK come from the germline V gene. CDR3 length: 14 residues. The chain's CDR3 is CASSERLSTDTQYF. The CDR3 region has the DNA TGTGCCAGCAGCGAACGACTAAGCACAGATACGCAGTATTTT.

The chain uses TRBV6-1 and TRBJ2-7; no firm D call. The CDR3 sequence is 15 residues long. Germline V gene data show CDR1 as MNHNS and CDR2 as SASEGT. Trimming left V 1 base short and J 3 bases short, with 13 bases between. CDR3 nucleotides: TGTGCCAGCAGTGAAGGCCCCCTAACCATCTACGAGCAGTACTTC. This gives the protein CASSEGPLTIYEQYF.

This clone was recorded a few times. J is TRBJ1-5 and V is TRBV5-1; 8 nucleotides agree with TRBD1. V trimming: 4 bases; J trimming: 4 bases; junction bases outside the gene matches: 4. Germline V gene lookup returns CDR1 SGHRS and CDR2 YFSETQ. CDR3 size: 14 residues. For the CDR3, the DNA is TGCGCCAGCAGCCATACAGGGGGAAATCAGCCCCAGCATTTT. Its protein product is CASSHTGGNQPQHF.

The V call is TRBV9, the J call TRBJ2-3; TRBD1 agrees at 12 bases. V lost 3 bases, J lost 3 bases, and 5 bases stayed unmatched. There are 16 residues in the CDR3. CDR1 SGDLS and CDR2 YYNGEE come from the germline V gene. CDR3 nucleotides: TGTGCCAGCAGCGCCTGGGACAGGGGGCTGACAGATACGCAGTATTTT. Amino acid sequence: CASSAWDRGLTDTQYF.

V usage is TRBV7-6 and J usage is TRBJ2-5; D is perhaps TRBD2 (6 bases). The CDR3 loop spans 13 amino acids. V lost 5 bases and J 5 bases, leaving 12 bases between the germline ends. The germline V gene has CDR1 SGHVS and CDR2 FNYEAQ. Here the CDR3 reads CASSPGLRETQYF. The CDR3 DNA reads TGTGCCAGCAGCCCGGGACTGAGGGAGACCCAGTACTTC.

This clone occurred once. The chain carries TRBV30 and TRBJ1-2; no clear D. The germline gives CDR1 GTSNPN, CDR2 SVGIG (reference sequence). The CDR3 length is 13 residues. Trimming shortened V by 1 base and J by 1 base, and 7 bases separated the two germline ends. The CDR3 sequence: CAWSATVNYGYTF. Here the CDR3 DNA reads TGTGCCTGGAGTGCTACCGTTAACTATGGCTACACCTTC.

The J gene is TRBJ1-2, the V gene TRBV7-2; the D gene is possibly TRBD1 (6 bases). Trimming left V 5 bases short and J 7 bases short, with 23 bases between. CDR1 is SGHTA, CDR2 FQGNSA, per germline. The CDR3 sequence is 16 residues long. The CDR3 DNA reads as TGTGCCAGCAGCCACGATGGGTTGGGGGCGCGTGGTGGCTACACCTTC. This encodes CASSHDGLGARGGYTF. Filled out from reference TRBV7-2 and TRBJ1-2, the complete variable domain reads GAGVSQSPSNKVTEKGKDVELRCDPISGHTALYWYRQSLGQGLEFLIYFQGNSAPDKSGLPSDRFSAERTGGSVSTLTIQRTQQEDSAVYLCASSHDGLGARGGYTFGSGTRLTVV.

The chain employs TRBV5-1 and TRBJ1-2; D gene ambiguous. With 0 bases removed from V and 2 bases from J, the gap between germline ends came to 11 bases. The germline V gene has CDR1 SGHRS and CDR2 YFSETQ. The CDR3 has 15 amino acids. In DNA, the CDR3 is TGCGCCAGCAGCTTGGGGCCGACGGAGAACTATGGCTACACCTTC. Translating it yields CASSLGPTENYGYTF.

The genes are TRBV12-5 and TRBJ1-2, with D perhaps TRBD1 (5 bases). V shed 0 bases and J shed 6 bases, with 17 bases lying between them. The length of the CDR3 is 16 residues. Germline V gene data show CDR1 as LGHNT and CDR2 as FRNRAP. CDR3 sequence: CASGLVQQGKQNGYTF. CDR3 bases: TGTGCTAGTGGTTTGGTACAGCAGGGCAAGCAAAATGGCTACACCTTC.

The chain joins TRBV28 to TRBJ1-4; 7 bases agree with TRBD1. CDR3 size: 15 residues. The V gene's germline CDR1 is MDHEN and CDR2 SYDVKM. The V segment lost 4 bases and the J segment 3 bases; nucleotides outside the gene matches: 5. The CDR3 reads CASSSSGTANEKLFF. The CDR3 region has the DNA TGTGCCAGCAGTTCCTCCGGGACAGCTAATGAAAAACTGTTTTTT.

This sequence joins TRBV5-1 and TRBJ2-3; TRBD2 matches at 12 bases. The CDR3 covers 16 residues. From germline, CDR1 is SGHRS and CDR2 YFSETQ. V gave up 3 bases and J gave up 6 bases; unmatched junction bases: 8. This CDR3 reads CASSSLAGGPVDTQYF. The CDR3 DNA reads TGCGCCAGCAGCTCGCTAGCGGGGGGGCCGGTGGATACGCAGTATTTT.

The table lists this clone with a few counts. A read error may produce the germline difference seen at one junction end. CDR3 DNA: TGTGCCAGCAGGGAAGGACAGGGCACAGATACGCAGTATTTT. It encodes CASREGQGTDTQYF. The chain uses TRBV2 and TRBJ2-3; 7 positions agree with TRBD1. Germline-derived CDR1 and CDR2 are SNHLY and FYNNEI. The length of the CDR3 is 14 residues.

The chain is built from TRBV4-3 and TRBJ1-5; D is uncertain. This CDR3 region has 13 residues. Germline CDR1 LGHNA, CDR2 YSLEER. Trimming removed 0 bases at V and 10 bases at J, with 10 bases between. CDR3 amino acids: CASSQDQKDPQHF. The CDR3 DNA reads as TGCGCCAGCAGCCAAGACCAGAAAGATCCCCAGCATTTT.

This clone was seen more than once but under ten times. The V gene is TRBV11-2, the J gene TRBJ1-1; D remains unclear. Trimming removed 2 bases from V and 1 base from J, with 5 bases in between. This CDR3 has 13 amino acids. Germline V CDR1 and CDR2: SGHAT, FQNNGV. CDR3 nucleotide sequence: TGTGCCAGCAGCTTATGGAGGAACACTGAAGCTTTCTTT. The encoded protein is CASSLWRNTEAFF.

The chain employs TRBV6-1 and TRBJ2-7; 7 bases fit TRBD1. The J segment lost 3 bases and the V segment lost 3 bases, leaving 5 bases of the junction unmatched. The CDR3 has 14 residues. Germline assignment: CDR1 MNHNS and CDR2 SASEGT. The CDR3 here is CASSEPGQSYEQYF. CDR3 coding DNA: TGTGCCAGCAGTGAGCCGGGACAGAGCTACGAGCAGTACTTC.

This chain connects TRBV28 to TRBJ1-2, with D possibly matching TRBD1 (5 bases). Trimming removed 2 bases from V and 8 bases from J, with 15 bases in between. Per the germline V gene, CDR1 is MDHEN and CDR2 is SYDVKM. The CDR3 contains 14 residues. In nucleotides, the CDR3 is TGTGCCAGCAGTTTAACCCAGGGTTCTGGCGGCTACACCTTC. It codes for CASSLTQGSGGYTF.

This clone was observed once. The J gene is TRBJ1-6, the V gene TRBV19, with 7 bases lining up with TRBD1. Germline lookup yields CDR1 LNHDA and CDR2 SQIVND (reference sequence). J lost 0 bases, V lost 5 bases, and 1 base had no gene match. The CDR3 contains 15 residues. The CDR3 nucleotides are TGTGCCAGTAGTTGGGACAGCTCCTATAATTCACCCCTCCACTTT. The encoded protein is CASSWDSSYNSPLHF. The full variable domain, rest sourced from reference TRBV19 and TRBJ1-6, is DGGITQSPKYLFRKEGQNVTLSCEQNLNHDAMYWYRQDPGQGLRLIYYSQIVNDFQKGDIAEGYSVSREKKESFPLTVTSAQKNPTAFYLCASSWDSSYNSPLHFGNGTRLTVT.

This sequence joins TRBV11-1 and TRBJ1-4; unclear D gene. V was shortened by 5 bases and J by 4 bases, with 5 bases between the two germline ends. This CDR3 comprises 12 residues. Per the germline V gene, CDR1 is SGHAT and CDR2 is FQDESV (reference sequence). CDR3: CASSEDNEKLFF. CDR3 sequence (DNA): TGTGCCAGCAGCGAGGATAATGAAAAACTGTTTTTT.

The CDR3 DNA reads TGTGCCAGCAGCTTAGAGGGGACAGATACGCAGTATTTT. Amino acid sequence: CASSLEGTDTQYF. The rearrangement uses TRBV7-2 and TRBJ2-3, with a tentative D call TRBD1 (5 bases). The CDR3 runs to 13 residues. The V end lost 1 base, the J end lost 3 bases, and 5 bases lay between the germline ends. The germline V gene has CDR1 SGHTA and CDR2 FQGNSA.

This clone was seen more than once but under ten times. The J gene is TRBJ1-1, the V gene TRBV19; TRBD1 agrees at 10 bases. Germline CDR1 reads LNHDA; CDR2 reads SQIVND (reference sequence). V trimming: 5 bases; J trimming: 3 bases; junction bases outside the gene matches: 6. The CDR3 sequence is 15 residues long. The CDR3 nucleotides are TGTGCCAGTAGTCCCGACAGGGGGCAGGACACTGAAGCTTTCTTT. Translated: CASSPDRGQDTEAFF.